These T cell receptor beta chains were read from a single sample in a study of Ad26.COV2.S vaccination and SARS-CoV-2 variants. Repertoires were generated with immunoSEQ multiplex PCR, while TCRdb's copy carries only in-frame clones and drops some. The repertoire consists of about 280,000 clones, with more than 75% occurring once and the leading ten covering more than 2.5%. The sample was peripheral blood, taken in a trial of Ad26.COV2.S vaccine versus placebo. Source of these receptors: a person between 18 and 65 years old who received the Ad26.COV2.S COVID-19 vaccine or a placebo. Both conserved end residues are part of each CDR3.

TRBV5-1	14	TRBJ1-1	CASSPPTSFPEAFF
TRBV15	14	TRBJ2-5	CATSRGTDGETQYF
TRBV4-3	13	TRBJ1-5	CASSQSSNQPQHF
TRBV6-5	15	TRBJ1-1	CASRQGQGLNTEAFF
TRBV5-1	16	TRBJ2-3	CASSLAGFSSTDTQYF
TRBV2	12	TRBJ2-7	CASSEQAYEQYF
TRBV30	15	TRBJ1-1	CAWSVEGAGNTEAFF
TRBV19	13	TRBJ2-1	CASRLAGGAEQFF
TRBV4-3	18	TRBJ1-1	CASSQERDPLQTNTEAFF
TRBV5-8	15	TRBJ2-1	CASSQPGQGNNEQFF
TRBV3-1/TRBV3-2	11	TRBJ1-1	CASSQNTEAFF
TRBV5-4	15	TRBJ2-7	CASSLAKSGHYEQYF
TRBV12-3/TRBV12-4	12	TRBJ2-7	CASSGPRYEQYF
TRBV7-9	14	TRBJ1-1	CASSPPARNTEAFF
TRBV2	13	TRBJ1-1	CASSDSGIAEAFF
TRBV6-5	13	TRBJ2-7	CASRSGPSYEQYF
TRBV19	14	TRBJ1-2	CASSREEALFGYTF
TRBV6-1	16	TRBJ2-2	CASSVDRDRLTGELFF
TRBV6-6	15	TRBJ1-4	CASSQIRESLEKLFF
TRBV7-2	13	TRBJ2-5	CASSLRVQETQYF
TRBV7-9	13	TRBJ1-2	CASRGDRHYGYTF
TRBV24-1	11	TRBJ1-1	CATRGGTEAFF
TRBV5-1	14	TRBJ2-3	CASSLEAGSDTQYF
TRBV15	14	TRBJ2-7	CATSRVESSYEQYF
TRBV11-2	14	TRBJ1-2	CASSLNRQSYGYTF
TRBV19	13	TRBJ2-2	CASSGGGTGELFF
TRBV12-3/TRBV12-4	12	TRBJ1-2	CASSLGTGGYTF
TRBV3-1/TRBV3-2	15	TRBJ1-1	CASSHRTGGNTEAFF
TRBV7-9	12	TRBJ1-2	CASSRRSGGYTF
TRBV7-2	14	TRBJ1-6	CASTHDRGPSPLHF
TRBV2	12	TRBJ1-2	CASRDDNYGYTF
TRBV28	17	TRBJ2-6	CASSFPPGRSGANVLTF
TRBV6-5	16	TRBJ1-6	CASSYSVGLRSSPLHF
TRBV5-1	15	TRBJ2-5	CASSPVRPSRETQYF